The clone carrying this TCR beta chain turned up a few times. This specimen comes from a study of cytomegalovirus exposure and HLA in healthy donors. A multiplex PCR was run with 60 Vbeta primers and 13 Jbeta primers. The data were produced by immunoSEQ multiplex PCR, yet TCRdb's version contains in-frame clones alone and is incomplete. Seen here are roughly 140,000 clones, 70% to 85% observed once, and the top ten hold around 10%. The CDR3 runs to 13 residues. Germline CDR1 is MNHEY and CDR2 is SMNVEV (reference sequence). Trimming shortened V by 4 bases and J by 2 bases, and 7 bases separated the two germline ends.

V usage is TRBV27 and J usage is TRBJ2-3; D is undetermined. The receptor was isolated from a woman in her sixties or seventies in good health and CMV-seropositive. The sample consisted of PBMCs. The CDR3 sequence is CASSSPLTDTQYF. Here the CDR3 DNA reads TGTGCCAGCAGTTCTCCACTCACAGATACGCAGTATTTT.